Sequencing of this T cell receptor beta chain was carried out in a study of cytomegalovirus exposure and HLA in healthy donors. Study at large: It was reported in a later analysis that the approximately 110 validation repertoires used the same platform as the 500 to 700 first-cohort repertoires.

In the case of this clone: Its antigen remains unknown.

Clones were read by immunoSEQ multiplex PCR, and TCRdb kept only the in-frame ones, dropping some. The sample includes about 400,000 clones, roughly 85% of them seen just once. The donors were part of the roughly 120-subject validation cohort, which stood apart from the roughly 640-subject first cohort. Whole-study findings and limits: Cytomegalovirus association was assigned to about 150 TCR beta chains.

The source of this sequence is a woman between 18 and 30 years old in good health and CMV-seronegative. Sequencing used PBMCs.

The CDR3 nucleotides are TGTGCCAGCAGCTTAAATGGGGGCGGCACTGAAGCTTTCTTT. This encodes CASSLNGGGTEAFF. The chain combines TRBV5-6 with TRBJ1-1, with D perhaps TRBD1 (6 bases). This CDR3 contains 14 residues. V dropped 2 bases and J dropped 4 bases, with 12 bases sitting between them. Germline V CDR1 and CDR2: SGHDT, YYEEEE.